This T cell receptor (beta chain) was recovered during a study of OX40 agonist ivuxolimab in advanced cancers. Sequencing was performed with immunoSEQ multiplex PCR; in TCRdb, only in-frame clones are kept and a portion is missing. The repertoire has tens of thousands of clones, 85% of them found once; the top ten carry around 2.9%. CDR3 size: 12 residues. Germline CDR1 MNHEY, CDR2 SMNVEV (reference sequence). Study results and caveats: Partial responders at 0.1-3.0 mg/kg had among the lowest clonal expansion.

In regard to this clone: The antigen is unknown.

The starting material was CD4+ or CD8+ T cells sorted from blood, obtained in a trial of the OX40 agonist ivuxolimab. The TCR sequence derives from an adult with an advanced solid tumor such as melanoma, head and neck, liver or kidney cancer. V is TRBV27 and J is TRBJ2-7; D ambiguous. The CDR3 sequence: CIVGQWAYEQYF. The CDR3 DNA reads TGTATCGTCGGGCAGTGGGCCTACGAGCAGTACTTC.